This is a list of T cell receptor beta chains from one sample in a study of T cell responses to AZD1222 COVID-19 vaccine. Sequencing was performed with immunoSEQ multiplex PCR; in TCRdb, only in-frame clones are kept and a portion is missing. The table records 150,000 to 190,000 clones, over 90% of them present only once. Source: peripheral blood, taken 28 days after the second AZD1222 dose. Source of these receptors: an adult who received the AZD1222 COVID-19 vaccine. The CDR3 runs from the conserved cysteine through the conserved F or W. A D gene is named only where the DNA matches it firmly. Clone size is stated in some rows and not others, as once, few, many or a class when expanded.

>TRBV5-6|-|once|TRBJ1-2
CASSLEDGYYGYTF
TGTGCCAGCAGCCTGGAGGACGGTTACTATGGCTACACCTTC
>TRBV7-9|TRBD1|-|TRBJ1-1
CATSGMGQAMNTEAFF
TGTGCCACTTCCGGCATGGGACAGGCAATGAACACTGAAGCTTTCTTT
>TRBV28|-|-|TRBJ1-4
CASSTGTRGKLFF
TGTGCCAGCAGTACCGGGACACGGGGAAAACTGTTTTTT
>TRBV6-4|-|-|TRBJ2-1
CASSVAGQAYNEQFF
TGTGCCAGCAGTGTAGCGGGACAGGCCTACAATGAGCAGTTCTTC
>TRBV10-3|-|-|TRBJ1-2
CAADDHGGAVGGYTF
TGTGCCGCTGACGACCACGGGGGGGCGGTAGGAGGCTACACCTTC
>TRBV27|-|-|TRBJ2-7
CASSLKSSYEQYF
TGTGCCAGCAGTTTAAAGAGCTCCTACGAGCAGTACTTC
>TRBV5-5|TRBD1|-|TRBJ1-2
CASSLTGTGANYGYTF
TGTGCCAGCAGCTTGACCGGGACAGGGGCTAACTATGGCTACACCTTC
>TRBV6-5|TRBD2|-|TRBJ2-1
CASRGLAHYNEQFF
TGTGCCAGCAGGGGACTAGCGCATTACAATGAGCAGTTCTTC
>TRBV6-1|-|-|TRBJ2-1
CASSELGQVAEQFF
TGTGCCAGCAGTGAACTAGGTCAGGTGGCTGAGCAGTTCTTC
>TRBV19|TRBD2|-|TRBJ2-1
CASSILAGADEQFF
TGTGCCAGTAGTATCCTAGCGGGGGCGGATGAGCAGTTCTTC
>TRBV7-2|-|-|TRBJ1-3
CASSFVQLQSGNTIYF
TGTGCCAGCAGCTTTGTGCAGCTTCAGTCCGGAAACACCATATATTTT
>TRBV7-9|-|-|TRBJ2-7
CASSLEGGPYEQYF
TGTGCCAGCAGCTTAGAGGGAGGCCCCTACGAGCAGTACTTC
>TRBV5-5|TRBD1|-|TRBJ1-5
CASSGQGEQPQHF
TGTGCCAGCAGCGGACAGGGGGAACAGCCCCAGCATTTT
>TRBV6-5|-|-|TRBJ1-5
CASTLGPGSNQPQHF
TGTGCCAGCACGCTCGGCCCGGGGAGCAATCAGCCCCAGCATTTT
>TRBV19|-|-|TRBJ1-5
CASTTGGRLNQPQHF
TGTGCCAGTACCACGGGGGGGAGACTCAATCAGCCCCAGCATTTT
>TRBV30|TRBD1|once|TRBJ1-1
CAWSPRRDRGITEAFF
TGTGCCTGGAGCCCCCGCCGGGACAGGGGCATCACTGAAGCTTTCTTT
>TRBV7-2|TRBD1|-|TRBJ2-7
CASSLVQGTYEQYF
TGTGCCAGCAGCTTAGTACAGGGGACCTACGAGCAGTACTTC
>TRBV7-3|TRBD2|once|TRBJ2-2
CASSRMGGRATGELFF
TGTGCCAGCAGCCGGATGGGCGGGAGGGCGACCGGGGAGCTGTTTTTT
>TRBV7-8|TRBD1|-|TRBJ2-1
CASSSRQGRANYNEQFF
TGTGCCAGCAGCTCGCGACAGGGCAGGGCTAACTACAATGAGCAGTTCTTC
>TRBV18|-|once|TRBJ1-6
CASSLTDDAGNSPLHF
TGTGCCAGCTCACTTACGGACGACGCTGGCAATTCACCCCTCCACTTT
>TRBV7-3|-|-|TRBJ1-2
CASSLRGQDPYGYTF
TGTGCCAGCAGCTTAAGGGGCCAAGACCCTTATGGCTACACCTTC
>TRBV3-1/TRBV3-2|TRBD2|-|TRBJ2-1
CASETSGRANEQFF
TGTGCCAGCGAAACTAGCGGGAGGGCCAATGAGCAGTTCTTC
>TRBV3-1/TRBV3-2|TRBD1|-|TRBJ1-6
CASSPGGRNSPLHF
TGTGCCAGCAGCCCAGGGGGAAGGAATTCACCCCTCCACTTT
>TRBV28|-|-|TRBJ1-3
CASTKFITTSYQTPSGNTIYF
TGTGCCAGCACCAAATTTATAACGACAAGTTACCAGACCCCCTCTGGAAACACCATATATTTT
>TRBV9|-|-|TRBJ2-3
CASSVESWATDTQYF
TGTGCCAGCAGCGTAGAGAGTTGGGCGACAGATACGCAGTATTTT
>TRBV2|-|once|TRBJ2-4
CASSMGTAKNIQYF
TGTGCCAGCAGTATGGGGACAGCCAAAAACATTCAGTACTTC
>TRBV7-8|-|-|TRBJ1-6
CASSTRDGYNSPLHF
TGTGCCAGCAGCACTCGGGACGGATATAATTCACCCCTCCACTTT
>TRBV30|-|-|TRBJ1-3
CAWSVEQGLGNTIYF
TGTGCCTGGAGTGTAGAACAGGGCTTAGGAAACACCATATATTTT
>TRBV12-5|TRBD2|-|TRBJ2-2
CASGPGGTGELFF
TGTGCTAGTGGTCCGGGGGGGACCGGGGAGCTGTTTTTT
>TRBV3-1/TRBV3-2|TRBD1|-|TRBJ1-4
CASSQEFHRGNEKLFF
TGTGCCAGCAGCCAAGAGTTCCACAGGGGGAATGAAAAACTGTTTTTT
>TRBV12-3/TRBV12-4|-|-|TRBJ1-1
CASSFARWSEAFF
TGTGCCAGCAGTTTCGCCAGATGGTCTGAAGCTTTCTTT
>TRBV6-5|-|-|TRBJ1-1
CASSYEPMNTEAFF
TGTGCCAGCAGTTACGAACCGATGAACACTGAAGCTTTCTTT
>TRBV7-9|-|-|TRBJ2-1
CASSLASVGSYNEQFF
TGTGCCAGCAGCTTAGCTTCGGTCGGGTCCTACAATGAGCAGTTCTTC
>TRBV19|-|once|TRBJ1-5
CASSIRQGDQPQHF
TGTGCCAGTAGTATCAGGCAGGGCGATCAGCCCCAGCATTTT
>TRBV7-9|-|once|TRBJ1-1
CASSPWRTEAFF
TGTGCCAGCAGCCCATGGAGGACTGAAGCTTTCTTT
>TRBV10-2|-|-|TRBJ1-2
CASSEILTGLNGYTF
TGCGCCAGCAGTGAGATACTAACAGGGTTGAATGGCTACACCTTC
>TRBV7-3|-|-|TRBJ2-3
CASSPGGGGTDTQYF
TGTGCCAGCAGCCCGGGGGGCGGGGGCACAGATACGCAGTATTTT
>TRBV30|TRBD1|-|TRBJ1-5
CAWSVRDRGRRSNQPQHF
TGTGCCTGGAGCGTAAGGGACAGGGGAAGGAGAAGCAATCAGCCCCAGCATTTT
>TRBV27|-|-|TRBJ2-7
CASSYYNEQYF
TGTGCCAGCAGTTACTATAACGAGCAGTACTTC
>TRBV4-2|-|few|TRBJ1-5
CASSQGAGPPSSNQPQHF
TGTGCCAGCAGCCAGGGGGCCGGGCCCCCCTCTAGCAATCAGCCCCAGCATTTT
>TRBV5-1|-|-|TRBJ2-2
CASSVINTVGGELFF
TGCGCCAGCAGTGTTATAAATACAGTTGGCGGGGAGCTGTTTTTT
>TRBV28|-|-|TRBJ2-7
CASRPSSSYEQYF
TGTGCCAGCAGGCCCTCAAGCTCCTACGAGCAGTACTTC
>TRBV3-1/TRBV3-2|TRBD1|-|TRBJ2-1
CASSRTGGFEQFF
TGTGCCAGCAGTCGGACAGGGGGCTTTGAGCAGTTCTTC
>TRBV5-6|-|few|TRBJ1-4
CASSSGHGTSTNEKLFF
TGTGCCAGCAGCTCGGGACACGGGACATCAACTAATGAAAAACTGTTTTTT
>TRBV5-1|TRBD2|-|TRBJ2-2
CASSWPHSGVNTGELFF
TGCGCCAGCAGCTGGCCCCATAGCGGGGTCAACACCGGGGAGCTGTTTTTT
>TRBV19|TRBD1|-|TRBJ1-2
CASSVTGLYGYTF
TGTGCCAGTAGTGTGACAGGGCTCTATGGCTACACCTTC
>TRBV7-3|TRBD2|-|TRBJ2-1
CASSLISLAGAGEQFF
TGTGCCAGCAGCTTAATCTCGCTGGCGGGAGCCGGTGAGCAGTTCTTC
>TRBV3-1/TRBV3-2|-|-|TRBJ1-2
CASSQPGPTAGYTF
TGTGCCAGCAGCCAGCCTGGACCAACTGCTGGCTACACCTTC
>TRBV28|TRBD2|-|TRBJ2-7
CASSSNGLVDEQYF
TGTGCCAGCAGTTCGAATGGACTAGTCGACGAGCAGTACTTC
>TRBV9|-|-|TRBJ1-3
CASSAAGNTIYF
TGTGCCAGCAGCGCGGCTGGAAACACCATATATTTT
>TRBV10-2|-|-|TRBJ1-1
CASSEYQANTEAFF
TGCGCCAGCAGTGAATACCAGGCGAACACTGAAGCTTTCTTT
>TRBV4-1|TRBD2|-|TRBJ2-5
CASSQRTSGSGGLQETQYF
TGCGCCAGCAGCCAAAGGACTAGCGGGAGCGGTGGACTCCAAGAGACCCAGTACTTC
>TRBV28|TRBD2|once|TRBJ2-3
CASSLYAGGRTDTQYF
TGTGCCAGCAGTTTATATGCGGGGGGACGCACAGATACGCAGTATTTT